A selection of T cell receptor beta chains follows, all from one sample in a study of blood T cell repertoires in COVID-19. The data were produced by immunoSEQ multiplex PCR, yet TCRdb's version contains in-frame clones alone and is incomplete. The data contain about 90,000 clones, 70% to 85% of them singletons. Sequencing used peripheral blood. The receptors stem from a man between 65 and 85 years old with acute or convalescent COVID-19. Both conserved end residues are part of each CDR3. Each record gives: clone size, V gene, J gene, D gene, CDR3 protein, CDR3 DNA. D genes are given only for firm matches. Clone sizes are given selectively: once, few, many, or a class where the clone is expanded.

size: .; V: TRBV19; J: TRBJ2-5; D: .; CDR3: CASSIGEETQYF; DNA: TGTGCCAGTAGTATCGGGGAAGAGACCCAGTACTTC
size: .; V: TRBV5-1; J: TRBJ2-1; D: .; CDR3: CASSRASDYNEQFF; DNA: TGCGCCAGCAGCCGTGCCAGCGACTACAATGAGCAGTTCTTC
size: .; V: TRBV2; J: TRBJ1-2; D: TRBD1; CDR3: CASRDRGISNYGYTF; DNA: TGTGCCAGCCGGGACAGGGGAATTTCTAACTATGGCTACACCTTC
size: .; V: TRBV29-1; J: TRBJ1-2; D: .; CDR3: CSVEDLAGYTF; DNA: TGCAGCGTTGAAGATCTGGCTGGCTACACCTTC
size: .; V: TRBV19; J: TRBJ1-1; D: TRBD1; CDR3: CASSTGTGRGNTEAFF; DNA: TGTGCCAGTAGTACCGGGACAGGGAGGGGGAACACTGAAGCTTTCTTT
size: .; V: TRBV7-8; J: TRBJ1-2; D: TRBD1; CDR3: CASSLLGTGGVSGYTF; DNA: TGTGCCAGCAGCTTACTAGGGACAGGGGGCGTGAGTGGCTACACCTTC
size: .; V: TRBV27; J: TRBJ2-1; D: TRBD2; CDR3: CASSLAGGLYNEQFF; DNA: TGTGCCAGCAGTTTAGCGGGAGGCCTCTACAATGAGCAGTTCTTC
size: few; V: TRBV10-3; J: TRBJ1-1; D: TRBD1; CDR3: CASRAGGTEAFF; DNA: TGTGCCTCTAGGGCAGGGGGTACTGAAGCTTTCTTT
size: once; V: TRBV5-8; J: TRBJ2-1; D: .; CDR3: CASRSRGNEQFF; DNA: TGTGCCAGCAGATCACGGGGCAATGAGCAGTTCTTC
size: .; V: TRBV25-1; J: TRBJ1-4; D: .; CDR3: CASSGPGEALFF; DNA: TGTGCCAGCAGTGGACCCGGGGAGGCTTTGTTTTTT
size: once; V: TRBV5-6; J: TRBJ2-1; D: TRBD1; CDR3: CASSEIRDRGSEQFF; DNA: TGTGCCAGCAGCGAGATCCGGGACAGGGGCAGTGAGCAGTTCTTC
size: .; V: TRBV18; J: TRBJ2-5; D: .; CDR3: CASSPPDGETQYF; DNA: TGTGCCAGCTCACCACCCGACGGGGAGACCCAGTACTTC
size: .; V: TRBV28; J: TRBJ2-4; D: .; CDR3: CASQFIGGKNIQYF; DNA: TGTGCCAGCCAGTTTATAGGAGGTAAAAACATTCAGTACTTC
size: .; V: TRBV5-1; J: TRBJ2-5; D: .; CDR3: CASSRGMWETQYF; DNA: TGCGCCAGCAGCAGGGGAATGTGGGAGACCCAGTACTTC
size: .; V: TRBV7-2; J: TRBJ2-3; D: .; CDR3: CASSSLEVGRLHTDTQYF; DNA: TGTGCCAGCAGCTCTCTCGAGGTGGGGCGGCTCCACACAGATACGCAGTATTTT
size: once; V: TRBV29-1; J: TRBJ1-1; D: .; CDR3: CSVVRSGNTEAFF; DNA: TGCAGCGTTGTGAGGTCGGGGAACACTGAAGCTTTCTTT
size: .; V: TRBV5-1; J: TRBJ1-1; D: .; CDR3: CASKGKTEAFF; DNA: TGCGCCAGCAAGGGGAAAACTGAAGCTTTCTTT
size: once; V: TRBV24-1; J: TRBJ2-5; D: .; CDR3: CATSDLTASGETQYF; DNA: TGTGCCACCAGTGACCTGACAGCTTCAGGAGAGACCCAGTACTTC
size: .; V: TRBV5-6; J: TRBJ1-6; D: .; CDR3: CASSPGGLGYNSPLHF; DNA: TGTGCCAGCAGCCCTGGCGGGTTGGGTTATAATTCACCCCTCCACTTT
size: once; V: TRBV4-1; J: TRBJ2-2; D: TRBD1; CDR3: CASRPIRLPGQGATGELFF; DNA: TGCGCCAGCAGACCCATAAGGCTACCGGGACAGGGGGCCACCGGGGAGCTGTTTTTT
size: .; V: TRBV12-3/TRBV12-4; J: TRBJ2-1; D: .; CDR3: CASSLLQNEQFF; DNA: TGTGCCAGCAGTTTACTCCAGAATGAGCAGTTCTTC
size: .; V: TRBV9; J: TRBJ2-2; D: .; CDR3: CASSSPAGAPNTGELFF; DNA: TGTGCCAGCAGCTCCCCGGCGGGGGCCCCGAACACCGGGGAGCTGTTTTTT
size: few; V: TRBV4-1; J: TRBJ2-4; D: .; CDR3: CASSQPSGFGAKNIQYF; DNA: TGCGCCAGCAGCCAACCCTCGGGGTTCGGAGCCAAAAACATTCAGTACTTC
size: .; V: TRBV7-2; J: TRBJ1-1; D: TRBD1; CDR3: CASSLLGQAEAFF; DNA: TGTGCCAGCAGCTTACTTGGACAGGCAGAAGCTTTCTTT
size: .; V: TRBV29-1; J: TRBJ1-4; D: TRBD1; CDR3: CSVITGGNEKLFF; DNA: TGCAGCGTAATTACAGGGGGCAATGAAAAACTGTTTTTT
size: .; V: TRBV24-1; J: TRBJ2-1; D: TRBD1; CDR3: CATADRAPPYNEQFF; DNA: TGTGCCACCGCCGACAGGGCCCCACCATACAATGAGCAGTTCTTC
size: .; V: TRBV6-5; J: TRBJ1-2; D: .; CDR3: CASNRDRSGYGYTF; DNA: TGTGCCAGCAACCGGGATAGGTCTGGCTATGGCTACACCTTC
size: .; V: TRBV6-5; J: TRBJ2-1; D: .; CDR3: CASSYTSYNEQFF; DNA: TGTGCCAGCAGTTACACTAGCTACAATGAGCAGTTCTTC
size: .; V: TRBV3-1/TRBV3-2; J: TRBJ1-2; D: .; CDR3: CASSQGRGYGYTF; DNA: TGTGCCAGCAGCCAAGGACGGGGCTATGGCTACACCTTC
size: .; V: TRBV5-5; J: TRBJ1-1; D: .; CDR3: CASSLYRANTEAFF; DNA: TGTGCCAGCAGCTTGTACAGGGCGAACACTGAAGCTTTCTTT
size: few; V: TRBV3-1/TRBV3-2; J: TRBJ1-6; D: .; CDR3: CASSQEEVEDSPLHF; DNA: TGTGCCAGCAGCCAAGAAGAGGTGGAGGATTCACCCCTCCACTTT
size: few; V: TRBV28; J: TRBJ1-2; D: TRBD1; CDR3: CASSFPGTDYGYTF; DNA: TGTGCCAGCAGTTTCCCCGGGACAGACTATGGCTACACCTTC
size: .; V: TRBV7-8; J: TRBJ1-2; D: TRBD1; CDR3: CASSLAQGAHYGYTF; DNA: TGTGCCAGCAGCTTAGCACAGGGGGCCCACTATGGCTACACCTTC
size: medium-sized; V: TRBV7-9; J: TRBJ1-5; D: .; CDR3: CASSQGHINQPQHF; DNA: TGTGCCAGCAGCCAGGGGCACATCAATCAGCCCCAGCATTTT
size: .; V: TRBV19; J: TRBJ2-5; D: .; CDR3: CASSWGDQETQYF; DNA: TGTGCCAGTAGTTGGGGGGACCAAGAGACCCAGTACTTC
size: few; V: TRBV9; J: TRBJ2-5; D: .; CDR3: CASRGRGGGGWETQYF; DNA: TGTGCCAGCAGAGGACGAGGGGGTGGAGGTTGGGAGACCCAGTACTTC